This passage covers 26 T cell receptor beta chains from one sample sequenced in a study of blood T cell repertoires in COVID-19. Sequencing used immunoSEQ multiplex PCR; TCRdb keeps in-frame clones, though not all of them. The sample includes tens of thousands of clones, about 88% of them seen just once. Sequencing was carried out using peripheral blood. These receptors originate from a human donor in a cohort sampled during active COVID-19.

The gene calls are TRBV4-3 and TRBJ1-4; D possibly corresponds to TRBD1 (5 bases). CDR1 LGHNA and CDR2 YSLEER come from the germline V gene. This CDR3 is built from 15 residues. V was clipped by 4 bases and J by 8 bases, with 17 bases between them. The CDR3 reads CASSPSRTEGEKLFF. CDR3 coding DNA: TGCGCCAGCAGCCCCTCGAGAACGGAGGGGGAAAAACTGTTTTTT.

The rearrangement links TRBV30 to TRBJ1-5, with D perhaps matching TRBD1 (6 bases). CDR3 length: 13 amino acids. With 4 bases removed from V and 2 bases from J, the gap between germline ends came to 9 bases. CDR1 and CDR2 (germline): GTSNPN, SVGIG (reference sequence). The CDR3 coding sequence is TGTGCCTGGAAAGGGGGAGGCAATCAGCCCCAGCATTTT. It is translated as CAWKGGGNQPQHF. The full variable domain, rest sourced from reference TRBV30 and TRBJ1-5, is SQTIHQWPATLVQPVGSPLSLECTVEGTSNPNLYWYRQAAGRGLQLLFYSVGIGQISSEVPQNLSASRPQDRQFILSSKKLLLSDSGFYLCAWKGGGNQPQHFGDGTRLSIL.

This clone was seen once. An end of the junction differs from the germline gene, which may be a read error. The V gene is TRBV27, the J gene TRBJ1-5, with TRBD1 identical over 8 bases. CDR1 is MNHEY and CDR2 is SMNVEV in the germline V gene (reference sequence). This CDR3 region has 18 residues. This chain's CDR3 is CASSISGQAPYSNQPQHF. CDR3 nucleotide sequence: TGTGCCAGCAGTATATCGGGACAGGCCCCATATAGCAATCAGCCCCAGCATTTT.

The chain links TRBV24-1 to TRBJ2-3; 10 nucleotides match TRBD2. After removal of 4 bases from V and 8 bases from J, the junction contained 8 bases not matched to a gene. The V gene's germline CDR1 is KGHDR and CDR2 SFDVKD. This CDR3 has 15 amino acids. The chain's CDR3 is CATSDRRTSGGTQYF. The CDR3 coding sequence is TGTGCCACCAGTGACCGCAGGACTAGCGGCGGTACGCAGTATTTT.

V usage is TRBV11-2 and J usage is TRBJ1-2; 9 positions match TRBD1. The CDR3 is made up of 14 amino acids. V lost 1 base to trimming and J lost 6 bases; unmatched junction nucleotides: 3. Germline assignment: CDR1 SGHAT and CDR2 FQNNGV. In DNA, the CDR3 is TGTGCCAGCAGCTTAGGGACAGGGGTCGATGGCTACACCTTC. This encodes CASSLGTGVDGYTF.

The chain uses TRBV19 and TRBJ1-1; D possibly corresponds to TRBD1 (5 bases). The CDR3 spans 12 residues. V was cut by 3 bases and J by 4 bases, with 6 bases left in between. Germline CDR1 and CDR2: LNHDA and SQIVND (reference sequence). DNA of the CDR3: TGTGCCAGTAGTATGGGGGGCACTGAAGCTTTCTTT. Encoded protein: CASSMGGTEAFF.

This clone was counted only a few times. The chain has TRBV6-5 and TRBJ2-7, with D uncertain. This CDR3 has 11 residues. Looked up from germline, CDR1 is MNHEY and CDR2 is SVGAGI. Trimming left V 5 bases short and J 3 bases short, with 5 bases between. The chain's CDR3 is CASSPLYEQYF. CDR3 coding DNA: TGTGCCAGCAGTCCCCTCTACGAGCAGTACTTC.

The V gene is TRBV3-1 (or the pseudogene TRBV3-2), the J gene TRBJ2-7; 8 bases match TRBD1. J lost 3 bases, V lost 5 bases, and 12 bases had no gene match. This CDR3 region has 16 residues. CDR1 is LGHDT, CDR2 YNNKEL, per germline (reference sequence). The CDR3 here is CASSAGQEGVYYEQYF. The CDR3 region has the DNA TGTGCCAGCAGCGCGGGACAGGAAGGGGTATACTACGAGCAGTACTTC.

The genes are TRBV27 and TRBJ1-1, with 10 bases matching TRBD1. This CDR3 comprises 15 residues. V was clipped by 6 bases and J by 4 bases; unmatched bases: 8. Germline CDR1 reads MNHEY; CDR2 reads SMNVEV (reference sequence). CDR3 coding DNA: TGTGCCAGCAGCCGGGGACAGGGGAGAGTCACTGAAGCTTTCTTT. It specifies CASSRGQGRVTEAFF.

This clone was observed a single time. The chain couples TRBV9 to TRBJ2-1, with D possibly being TRBD1 (5 bases). V lost 2 bases to trimming and J lost 4 bases, with 10 bases between them. CDR1 SGDLS and CDR2 YYNGEE come from the germline V gene. This CDR3 is 14 amino acids long. The CDR3 region is CASSVGHVYNEQFF. The CDR3 bases are TGTGCCAGCAGCGTCGGACATGTGTACAATGAGCAGTTCTTC.

This clone has a single count. The rearrangement links TRBV6-5 to TRBJ2-3; 9 bases agree with TRBD1. The CDR3 consists of 15 residues. The germline V gene encodes CDR1 MNHEY and CDR2 SVGAGI. V dropped 2 bases and J dropped 6; count of bases not matched to a gene: 6. CDR3 in amino acids: CASSYAGQGGDTQYF. As DNA, the CDR3 is TGTGCCAGCAGTTACGCGGGACAGGGTGGGGATACGCAGTATTTT.

V and J are TRBV6-6 and TRBJ1-2; 7 bases fit TRBD1. Germline V gene lookup returns CDR1 MNHNY and CDR2 SVGAGI (reference sequence). The CDR3 consists of 14 residues. The trim removed 0 bases at V and 2 bases at J, leaving 0 bases unmatched. The CDR3, as DNA: TGTGCCAGCAGTTACTCGACAGGGAACTATGGCTACACCTTC. This sequence encodes CASSYSTGNYGYTF.

The rearrangement joins TRBV24-1 to TRBJ1-5, with 7 bases identical to TRBD1. Trimming took 4 bases from V and 2 from J; bases not matched to a gene: 10. Per the germline V gene, CDR1 is KGHDR and CDR2 is SFDVKD. The CDR3 contains 17 residues. CDR3 sequence: CATSDPRQGLGNQPQHF. The CDR3 DNA sequence: TGTGCCACCAGTGACCCCAGACAGGGTTTAGGCAATCAGCCCCAGCATTTT.

This clone came up a few times. The rearrangement links TRBV30 to TRBJ2-5, with D perhaps TRBD2 (6 bases). V lost 3 bases, J lost 5 bases, and 13 bases lay in between. Germline loops: CDR1 GTSNPN, CDR2 SVGIG (reference sequence). The CDR3 has 13 residues. The CDR3 coding sequence is TGTGCCTGGAGGTACGGGGGAAGTGAGACCCAGTACTTC. Encoded protein: CAWRYGGSETQYF.

V gene TRBV29-1 combines with J gene TRBJ2-7; 7 nucleotides line up with TRBD2. This CDR3 spans 15 amino acids. CDR1 is SQVTM, CDR2 ANQGSEA, per germline. The V and J ends lost 3 bases and 0 bases, in that order; junction bases with no gene match: 8. The CDR3 nucleotides are TGCAGCGTTGAGTCGGCAGGCGGGAGCTCCTACGAGCAGTACTTC. This gives the protein CSVESAGGSSYEQYF.

This rearrangement joins TRBV15 to TRBJ2-7; 8 bases align to TRBD2. V was pared by 1 base and J by 2 bases, with 1 base of the junction left unmatched. In germline, CDR1 is LNHNV, CDR2 YYDKDF (reference sequence). The length of the CDR3 is 14 residues. CDR3 loop: CATSRAGGTYEQYF. In DNA form, the CDR3 reads TGTGCCACCAGCAGAGCGGGAGGGACCTACGAGCAGTACTTC.

The V call is TRBV6-2 or TRBV6-3, the J call TRBJ1-2; 12 positions agree with TRBD1. Germline V gives CDR1 MNHEY, CDR2 SVGEGT. Losses at the gene ends were 4 bases for V and 8 bases for J; bases not matched to a gene: 5. CDR3 length: 14 amino acids. As DNA, the CDR3 is TGTGCCAGCAGTTGGGACAGGGGGCGCGAGGGCTACACCTTC. This encodes CASSWDRGREGYTF.

The V and J genes are TRBV7-2 and TRBJ2-3; 8 bases line up with TRBD1. This CDR3 is 15 amino acids long. V was clipped by 5 bases and J by 3 bases; unmatched bases: 7. The germline gives CDR1 SGHTA, CDR2 FQGNSA. The DNA for the CDR3 is TGTGCCAGCAGCCTGACCGGACAGGGAACAGATACGCAGTATTTT. Amino acid sequence: CASSLTGQGTDTQYF.

This chain uses TRBV28 with TRBJ2-7, with a weak D call TRBD2 (5 bases). This CDR3 is built from 15 residues. Trimming left V 3 bases short and J 2 bases short, with 14 bases between. Germline values: CDR1 MDHEN, CDR2 SYDVKM. This chain's CDR3 is CASSFRGSIAYEQYF. CDR3 in DNA: TGTGCCAGCAGTTTCAGAGGGTCGATCGCCTACGAGCAGTACTTC.

For the CDR3, the DNA is TGTGCCAGCAGCTTAGCGTTAGGAAACACCATATATTTT. This sequence encodes CASSLALGNTIYF. The chain links TRBV7-9 to TRBJ1-3; D ambiguous. The CDR3 covers 13 residues. From germline, CDR1 is SEHNR and CDR2 FQNEAQ (reference sequence). V was cut by 0 bases and J by 4 bases, with 4 bases left in between.

The rearrangement joins TRBV6-1 to TRBJ2-3, with 10 bases matching TRBD2. The CDR3 has 16 amino acids. Germline V gene sequence: CDR1 MNHNS, CDR2 SASEGT. Losses at the gene ends were 2 bases for V and 1 base for J; bases not matched to a gene: 3. The CDR3 region is CASSESLAGGTDTQYF. The CDR3 bases are TGTGCCAGCAGTGAAAGTCTAGCGGGGGGCACAGATACGCAGTATTTT.

This chain links TRBV7-8 with TRBJ1-1; TRBD1 matches 8 bases. Germline CDR1 and CDR2: SGHVS and FQNEAQ. V trimming: 4 bases; J trimming: 0 bases; junction bases outside the gene matches: 7. CDR3 length: 16 residues. CDR3 DNA: TGTGCCAGCAGCTCCCTACCGGGACAGGTGAACACTGAAGCTTTCTTT. Translation: CASSSLPGQVNTEAFF.

The rearrangement joins TRBV6-5 to TRBJ2-2, with 16 positions matching TRBD2. The ends lost 10 bases at V and 6 bases at J; junction bases unmatched: 2. This CDR3 spans 14 amino acids. Looked up from germline, CDR1 is MNHEY and CDR2 is SVGAGI. CDR3: CATGTSGGAGELFF. The DNA for the CDR3 is TGTGCCACCGGGACTAGCGGGGGGGCCGGGGAGCTGTTTTTT.

The J gene is TRBJ1-2, the V gene TRBV30; TRBD1 might be the D (6 bases). In germline, CDR1 is GTSNPN, CDR2 SVGIG (reference sequence). There are 12 residues in the CDR3. V was cut by 0 bases and J by 14 bases, with 16 bases left in between. DNA of the CDR3: TGTGCCTGGAGTGTACAGGGTCGAAGGGAAACCTTC. Amino acid sequence: CAWSVQGRRETF.

With regard to this clone: Compared with germline, one end of the junction differs, possibly owing to a read error. The chain combines TRBV7-7 with TRBJ2-2, with D possibly being TRBD1 (5 bases). Germline lookup yields CDR1 SSHAT and CDR2 FNYEAQ (reference sequence). The CDR3 is 15 residues long. The CDR3 sequence: CASSYEGAGTGELFF. DNA of the CDR3: TGTGCTAGCAGCTATGAAGGGGCTGGAACCGGGGAGCTGTTTTTT.

The chain uses TRBV29-1 and TRBJ1-2; tentative D call: TRBD1 (5 bases). V was clipped by 7 bases and J by 0 bases, with 15 bases between them. The CDR3 has 14 residues. Germline V gives CDR1 SQVTM, CDR2 ANQGSEA. CDR3: CSATAGVTNYGYTF. The CDR3 DNA reads as TGCAGCGCAACAGCGGGGGTGACTAACTATGGCTACACCTTC.